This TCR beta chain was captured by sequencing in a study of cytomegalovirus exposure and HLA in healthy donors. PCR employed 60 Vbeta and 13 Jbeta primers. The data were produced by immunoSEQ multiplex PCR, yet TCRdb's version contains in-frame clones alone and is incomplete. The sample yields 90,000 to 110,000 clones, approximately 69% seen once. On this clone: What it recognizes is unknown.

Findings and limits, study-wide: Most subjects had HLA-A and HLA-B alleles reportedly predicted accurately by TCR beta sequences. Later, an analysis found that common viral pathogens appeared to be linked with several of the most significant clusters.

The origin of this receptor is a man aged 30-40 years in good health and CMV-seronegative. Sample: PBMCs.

CDR3 in DNA: TGTGCCAGCAGCTCCTCGCCAAATAGCGGGGGGAGGAGGGATGAGCAGTTCTTC. Encoded protein: CASSSSPNSGGRRDEQFF. The rearrangement joins TRBV7-3 to TRBJ2-1; 10 nucleotides match TRBD2. Trimming took 4 bases from V and 8 from J; bases not matched to a gene: 17. Germline V gives CDR1 SGHTA, CDR2 FQGTGA. This CDR3 has 18 residues.